This T cell receptor beta chain was identified in a study of cytomegalovirus exposure and HLA in healthy donors. The study's findings and limits: In vitro work confirmed that a few CMV-associated chains recognize CMV antigens. Whilst most TCR sequences proved rare, a subset of public TCRs occurred across many donors. A later analysis found that most CMV-associated TCR beta chains appeared HLA-restricted.

When sampled, the donors appeared nominally healthy, though they likely had unrecorded immune exposures. From germline, CDR1 is MNHEY and CDR2 SVGAGI. This CDR3 is built from 15 residues. J gave up 4 bases and V 0 bases, and 3 bases lay outside the gene matches. 60 Vbeta and 13 Jbeta primers were used in PCR. Produced via immunoSEQ multiplex PCR; TCRdb's table is partial and in-frame only. The sample yields more than 150,000 clones, approximately 80% seen once. Regarding this clone: What it recognizes is unknown.

This receptor was taken from a girl aged 10-17 years in good health and CMV-seropositive. The chain is built from TRBV6-5 and TRBJ1-1; TRBD1 matches 9 bases. Sample: PBMCs. CDR3 DNA sequence: TGTGCCAGCAGTTACTCGCAGACAGGGGGCACTGAAGCTTTCTTT. Protein product: CASSYSQTGGTEAFF.